These 10 T cell receptor beta chains came from one sample sequenced in a study of cytomegalovirus exposure and HLA in healthy donors. Amplification used 60 Vbeta primers and 13 Jbeta primers. Clones were read by immunoSEQ multiplex PCR, and TCRdb kept only the in-frame ones, dropping some. The table has about 140,000 clones, less than 9.5% seen once. Material for sequencing was PBMCs. The source is a male donor in good health and CMV-seronegative.

This clone was seen a few times. The chain carries TRBV9 and TRBJ2-5, with TRBD2 matching over 10 bases. The junction had 9 bases not matched to a gene; V was cut back by 3 bases and J by 1 base. This CDR3 comprises 17 residues. CDR1 is SGDLS and CDR2 is YYNGEE in the germline V gene. CDR3 amino acids: CASSDGVVAGGQETQYF. The CDR3, as DNA: TGTGCCAGCAGCGACGGCGTGGTAGCGGGGGGCCAAGAGACCCAGTACTTC.

This chain connects TRBV28 to TRBJ2-5, with D maybe TRBD2 (6 bases). The J call may not be correct, given that the DNA end is closer to TRBJ2-7. The CDR3 runs 12 residues. CDR1 and CDR2 (germline): MDHEN, SYDVKM. CDR3 sequence (DNA): TGTGCCAGCAGTTTCTGGAGGGACGAGCAGTACTTC. Its translation: CASSFWRDEQYF.

The chain recombines TRBV11-2 with TRBJ2-2; 8 bases fit TRBD2. The length of the CDR3 is 17 residues. Germline values: CDR1 SGHAT, CDR2 FQNNGV. J was trimmed by 3 bases and V by 3 bases; bases with no gene match: 9. This chain's CDR3 is CASSLGPSGGYTGELFF. The DNA for the CDR3 is TGTGCCAGCAGCTTGGGGCCCAGCGGGGGCTACACCGGGGAGCTGTTTTTT.

The V and J genes are TRBV11-3 and TRBJ2-2; D possibly corresponds to TRBD2 (5 bases). CDR1 and CDR2 from the germline V gene are SGHNT and YENEEA. V gave up 5 bases and J gave up 7 bases, with 11 bases separating them. This CDR3 region has 13 residues. The CDR3 here is CASSPFEGGELFF. The CDR3 nucleotides are TGTGCCAGCAGCCCGTTTGAGGGCGGGGAGCTGTTTTTT.

The chain couples TRBV7-2 to TRBJ2-3; D possibly corresponds to TRBD1 (5 bases). V was shortened by 0 bases and J by 4 bases, with 8 bases between the two germline ends. CDR1 is SGHTA, CDR2 FQGNSA, per germline. This CDR3 contains 14 residues. This CDR3 is CASSLAQAPDTQYF. The CDR3 coding sequence is TGTGCCAGCAGCTTAGCACAGGCTCCAGATACGCAGTATTTT.

This clone was seen only a few times. CDR3 loop: CASSDRVGEQYF. The CDR3 nucleotides are TGTGCCAGCAGTGACAGGGTGGGGGAGCAGTACTTC. The chain couples TRBV6-5 to TRBJ2-7; 7 bases map to TRBD1. After removal of 5 bases from V and 7 bases from J, the junction contained 5 bases not matched to a gene. The germline gives CDR1 MNHEY, CDR2 SVGAGI. This CDR3 comprises 12 residues.

This clone was seen more than once but under ten times. The chain has TRBV7-8 and TRBJ2-5; 11 nucleotides agree with TRBD1. The J segment lost 2 bases and the V segment lost 3 bases, leaving 5 bases of the junction unmatched. Germline lookup yields CDR1 SGHVS and CDR2 FQNEAQ. The CDR3 has 16 residues. DNA for the CDR3: TGTGCCAGCAGCTTCCGGACAGGGGGCCAGCAAGAGACCCAGTACTTC. Translated, it gives CASSFRTGGQQETQYF.

This sequence joins TRBV30 and TRBJ1-2, with a possible D match to TRBD1 (6 bases). The germline CDR1 and CDR2 sequences are GTSNPN and SVGIG (reference sequence). This CDR3 is 11 amino acids long. V lost 8 bases, J lost 8 bases, and 15 bases lay in between. CDR3 nucleotides: TGTGCCCATGGGGGGGCGTGGGGCTACACCTTC. Its translation is CAHGGAWGYTF.

This chain uses TRBV5-6 with TRBJ2-5; 10 nucleotides align to TRBD1. V lost 1 base, J lost 2 bases, and 2 bases stayed unmatched. The CDR3 is made up of 15 amino acids. Germline CDR1 SGHDT, CDR2 YYEEEE. The DNA of the CDR3 is TGTGCCAGCAGCTTGAGGGGACAGGGGCAAGAGACCCAGTACTTC. It is translated as CASSLRGQGQETQYF.

The gene calls are TRBV5-1 and TRBJ2-5; 12 nucleotides agree with TRBD2. Germline V CDR1 and CDR2: SGHRS, YFSETQ. This CDR3 region has 16 residues. V trimming: 3 bases; J trimming: 2 bases; junction bases outside the gene matches: 5. CDR3 in DNA: TGCGCCAGCAGCTACCGACTAGCGGGAGCTCAAGAGACCCAGTACTTC. Translated: CASSYRLAGAQETQYF.